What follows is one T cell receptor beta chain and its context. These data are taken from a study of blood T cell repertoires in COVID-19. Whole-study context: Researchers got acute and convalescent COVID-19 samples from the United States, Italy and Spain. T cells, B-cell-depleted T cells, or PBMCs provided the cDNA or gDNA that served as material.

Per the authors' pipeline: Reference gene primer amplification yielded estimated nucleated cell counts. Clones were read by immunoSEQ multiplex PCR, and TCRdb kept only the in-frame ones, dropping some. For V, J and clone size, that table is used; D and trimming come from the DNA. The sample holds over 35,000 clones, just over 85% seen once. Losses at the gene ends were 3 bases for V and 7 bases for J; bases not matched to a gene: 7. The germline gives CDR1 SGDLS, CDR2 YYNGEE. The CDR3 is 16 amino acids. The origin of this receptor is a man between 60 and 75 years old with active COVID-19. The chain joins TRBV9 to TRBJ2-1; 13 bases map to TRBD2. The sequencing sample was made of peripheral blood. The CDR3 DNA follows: TGTGCCAGCAGCGCGGGACTAGCGGGGACTCGGAATGAGCAGTTCTTC. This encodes CASSAGLAGTRNEQFF.